These T cell receptor beta chains were read from a single sample in a study of blood T cells in healthy people across ages. TCRdb ran MiXCR on the 5' RACE reads and lists one entry per CDR3 protein. There are about 1 million distinct CDR3 sequences in the sample; approximately 25% occur only once, and 0.75% lies in the top ten. The data were also submitted as part of a second study, on T cells of mothers and their children.

The sample comprised blood. The receptors were sampled from a girl aged 2-10 years in good health. Each CDR3 is given with its conserved first and last residue. The order of the fields is J gene, V gene, D gene, clone size, CDR3 DNA, CDR3 protein. D genes are given only for firm matches. Rows give clone size only sometimes, using once, few, many, or a class for an expanded clone.

J: TRBJ1-1
V: TRBV4-2
D: NA
size: few
DNA: TGTGCCAGCAGCCAAGTCTTTGGAAGGAGAGGGGCGCAGGAAACTGAAGCTTTCTTT
CDR3: CASSQVFGRRGAQETEAFF

J: TRBJ2-3
V: TRBV6-1
D: TRBD2
size: NA
DNA: TGTGCCAGGCCCCCGGGACTAGCGGAGGATACGCAGTATTTT
CDR3: CARPPGLAEDTQYF

J: TRBJ2-7
V: TRBV27
D: NA
size: NA
DNA: TGTGCCAGCAGTCTTAGGTCTGTCGGGCAGGTCTCCTCCTACGAGCAGTACTTC
CDR3: CASSLRSVGQVSSYEQYF

J: TRBJ2-3
V: TRBV27
D: TRBD1
size: NA
DNA: TGTGCCAGCAGTTTTCTAGACAGGGCAGATACGCAGTATTTT
CDR3: CASSFLDRADTQYF

J: TRBJ2-1
V: TRBV5-5
D: TRBD2
size: few
DNA: TGTGCCAGCAGCCCCCTGAAGCGGGGTCCGGTGAGGGATGAGCAGTTCTTC
CDR3: CASSPLKRGPVRDEQFF

J: TRBJ2-5
V: TRBV29-1
D: NA
size: few
DNA: TGCAGCGTTAAAATAGCGCCCAGAGAGACCCAGTACTTC
CDR3: CSVKIAPRETQYF

J: TRBJ2-2
V: TRBV7-2
D: NA
size: few
DNA: TGTGCCAGCAGCTTATTGTACACCGGGGAGCTGTTTTTT
CDR3: CASSLLYTGELFF

J: TRBJ2-7
V: TRBV7-2
D: TRBD1
size: few
DNA: TGTGCCAGCAGCCCGCCCGGGACAGGGAATGTGCAGTACTTC
CDR3: CASSPPGTGNVQYF

J: TRBJ2-7
V: TRBV20-1
D: TRBD1
size: NA
DNA: TGCAGTGCTATGGGACAGCTTTGGGGCTACGAGCAGTACTTC
CDR3: CSAMGQLWGYEQYF

J: TRBJ2-1
V: TRBV19
D: NA
size: few
DNA: TGTGCCAGTAGTATAACTCAGGGCACTTACAATGAGCAGTTCTTC
CDR3: CASSITQGTYNEQFF

J: TRBJ2-1
V: TRBV20-1
D: NA
size: many
DNA: TGCAGTGCCATCGATAATGAGCAGTTCTTC
CDR3: CSAIDNEQFF

J: TRBJ2-1
V: TRBV7-3
D: TRBD2
size: few
DNA: TGTGCCAGCAGCTTAGGGGCGGGAGAAGTATACAATGAGCAGTTCTTC
CDR3: CASSLGAGEVYNEQFF

J: TRBJ1-1
V: TRBV5-1
D: NA
size: NA
DNA: TGCGCCAGCAGCTTGGCGGTGGGCGCGAACACTGAAGCTTTCTTT
CDR3: CASSLAVGANTEAFF

J: TRBJ2-5
V: TRBV15
D: NA
size: NA
DNA: TGTGCCACCAGCAACCGACTCCAAGAGACCCAGTACTTC
CDR3: CATSNRLQETQYF

J: TRBJ2-7
V: TRBV9
D: TRBD1
size: NA
DNA: TGTGCCAGCAGCGCGGCAGCCGGGACAGGTAGCCACGAGCAGTACTTC
CDR3: CASSAAAGTGSHEQYF

J: TRBJ2-1
V: TRBV12-3/TRBV12-4
D: NA
size: few
DNA: TGTGCCAGCAACCGAAGGGGTCAGCAGTTCTTC
CDR3: CASNRRGQQFF

J: TRBJ2-3
V: TRBV12-3/TRBV12-4
D: NA
size: NA
DNA: TGTGCCAGCAGTTCACCAGGGGTGCGGCCCACAGATACGCAGTATTTT
CDR3: CASSSPGVRPTDTQYF

J: TRBJ2-1
V: TRBV6-5
D: NA
size: NA
DNA: TGTGCCAGCAGTTACTCTCCTAGCGCGAACAATGAGCAGTTCTTC
CDR3: CASSYSPSANNEQFF

J: TRBJ2-7
V: TRBV27
D: TRBD1
size: NA
DNA: TGTGCCAGCAGCTTGGGACAGGGGTATCCTTACGAGCAGTACTTC
CDR3: CASSLGQGYPYEQYF

J: TRBJ2-3
V: TRBV12-3/TRBV12-4
D: NA
size: once
DNA: TGTGCCAGCGTGTGGGACGGCTCTAGCACAGATACGCAGTATTTT
CDR3: CASVWDGSSTDTQYF

J: TRBJ2-1
V: TRBV6-1
D: TRBD2
size: NA
DNA: TGTGCCAGCAGCCAGCTAGCGGATAGCTCCTACAATGAGCAGTTCTTC
CDR3: CASSQLADSSYNEQFF

J: TRBJ2-7
V: TRBV5-1
D: NA
size: few
DNA: TGCGCCAGCAGCTTTTTCGGCGACAGCTACGAGCAGTACTTC
CDR3: CASSFFGDSYEQYF

J: TRBJ2-7
V: TRBV10-3
D: TRBD2
size: NA
DNA: TGTGCCATCAGTGGGGGCGGGAGCTCCGACTACTACGAGCAGTACTTC
CDR3: CAISGGGSSDYYEQYF

J: TRBJ2-5
V: TRBV10-3
D: NA
size: few
DNA: TGTGCCACCCAGGAGGGACTTCTCACGGCAGAGACCCAGTACTTC
CDR3: CATQEGLLTAETQYF

J: TRBJ1-1
V: TRBV28
D: NA
size: NA
DNA: TGTGCCAGCAGTCTCCCTCACGAAGCTTTCTTT
CDR3: CASSLPHEAFF

J: TRBJ2-1
V: TRBV10-3
D: NA
size: NA
DNA: TGTGCCATCATCCAGGGTCCCTCCTACAATGAGCAGTTCTTC
CDR3: CAIIQGPSYNEQFF

J: TRBJ2-3
V: TRBV20-1
D: NA
size: few
DNA: TGCAGTGCTAGCCCGTCGGATACGCAGTATTTT
CDR3: CSASPSDTQYF